These 16 T cell receptor beta chains were all obtained from the same sample, sequenced in a study of shared clonotypes between healthy human individuals. Clones were sequenced by immunoSEQ multiplex PCR, and TCRdb holds only the in-frame ones, with some missing. The sample has millions of clones, 90% to 95% seen once. The sequenced sample consisted of naive CD4+ T cells sorted from blood. Subset here: CD45RA+ positively selected. These receptors came from a man aged 18 to 35 in good health.

This clone was counted once. The chain joins TRBV30 to TRBJ2-1; TRBD1 aligns across 9 bases. Germline loops: CDR1 GTSNPN, CDR2 SVGIG (reference sequence). Losses at the gene ends were 3 bases for V and 8 bases for J; bases not matched to a gene: 8. CDR3 length: 14 amino acids. CDR3 coding DNA: TGTGCCTGGAGGGGAGGGACAGGGCCGGATGAGCAGTTCTTC. As protein: CAWRGGTGPDEQFF.

Comments on this clone: This same CDR3 is encoded by further DNA sequences in the sample. The chain links TRBV5-6 to TRBJ2-3; D not certain. The CDR3 is made up of 14 amino acids. Germline V gene lookup returns CDR1 SGHDT and CDR2 YYEEEE. V lost 0 bases, J lost 4 bases, and 9 bases lay in between. As DNA, the CDR3 is TGTGCCAGCAGCTTGGTGGTGGTCCCAGATACGCAGTATTTT. Protein: CASSLVVVPDTQYF.

A few counts support this clone. This chain uses TRBV29-1 with TRBJ1-1; no clear D. Germline V lookup: CDR1 SQVTM, CDR2 ANQGSEA. CDR3 length: 14 amino acids. Trimming shortened V by 7 bases and J by 6 bases, and 21 bases separated the two germline ends. CDR3 sequence: CSGTVDNFRSEAFF. CDR3 sequence (DNA): TGCAGCGGGACGGTTGACAACTTTCGGTCTGAAGCTTTCTTT. The full variable domain, rest sourced from reference TRBV29-1 and TRBJ1-1, is SAVISQKPSRDICQRGTSLTIQCQVDSQVTMMFWYRQQPGQSLTLIATANQGSEATYESGFVIDKFPISRPNLTFSTLTVSNMSPEDSSIYLCSGTVDNFRSEAFFGQGTRLTVV.

V usage is TRBV11-2 and J usage is TRBJ2-7, with D possibly matching TRBD1 (6 bases). Germline CDR1 SGHAT, CDR2 FQNNGV. The CDR3 spans 14 residues. V was clipped by 3 bases and J by 3 bases, with 12 bases between them. Here the CDR3 DNA reads TGTGCCAGCAGCTTGGGGGCAGAGCTCTACGAGCAGTACTTC. It translates to CASSLGAELYEQYF.

V is TRBV10-2 and J is TRBJ1-1; no clear D gene. Germline CDR1 is WSHSY and CDR2 is SAAADI. V was shortened by 5 bases and J by 1 base, with 14 bases between the two germline ends. This CDR3 region has 15 residues. CDR3 in amino acids: CASSTRGGRNTEAFF. DNA of the CDR3: TGCGCCAGCAGTACCCGGGGAGGTCGGAACACTGAAGCTTTCTTT.

V usage is TRBV18 and J usage is TRBJ2-5; tentative D call: TRBD1 (6 bases). This CDR3 comprises 15 residues. Germline V gives CDR1 KGHSH, CDR2 LQKENI. Trimming shortened V by 3 bases and J by 1 base, and 12 bases separated the two germline ends. CDR3 protein: CASSPRQAFQETQYF. The CDR3 bases are TGTGCCAGCTCACCTCGACAGGCCTTCCAAGAGACCCAGTACTTC.

V and J are TRBV7-9 and TRBJ1-3; 10 bases are a match to TRBD1. The V segment lost 4 bases and the J segment 0 bases; nucleotides outside the gene matches: 6. Germline CDR1 is SEHNR and CDR2 is FQNEAQ (reference sequence). The CDR3 consists of 17 residues. DNA of the CDR3: TGTGCCAGCAGCTCGGGACAGGGGCTGGGCTCTGGAAACACCATATATTTT. Translation gives CASSSGQGLGSGNTIYF.

This clone was observed once. Other DNA sequences in the sample encode the same CDR3. This chain uses TRBV18 with TRBJ1-1, with D unresolved. Germline CDR1 is KGHSH and CDR2 is LQKENI. Trimming removed 0 bases from V and 2 bases from J, with 4 bases in between. The CDR3 is made up of 13 amino acids. The CDR3 loop is CASSPPGNTEAFF. DNA for the CDR3: TGTGCCAGCTCACCACCAGGTAACACTGAAGCTTTCTTT.

The chain couples TRBV18 to TRBJ2-7; TRBD2 matches at 7 bases. V dropped 3 bases and J dropped 6; count of bases not matched to a gene: 11. Germline V gene data show CDR1 as KGHSH and CDR2 as LQKENI. CDR3 length: 15 residues. DNA of the CDR3: TGTGCCAGCTCACCGCAGGGAGGGGCTCCGGGCGAGCAGTACTTC. Translating it yields CASSPQGGAPGEQYF.

In its sample, this clone was seen a few times. The chain uses TRBV18 and TRBJ1-6; 7 bases map to TRBD1. Germline-derived CDR1 and CDR2 are KGHSH and LQKENI. With 2 bases clipped from V and 9 bases from J, the junction kept 4 bases outside the gene matches. CDR3 size: 14 residues. The CDR3, as DNA: TGTGCCAGCTCACCAGGCAGGGGGAGTTCACCCCTCCACTTT. Its translation: CASSPGRGSSPLHF.

This sequence joins TRBV6-1 and TRBJ2-2; D not certain. Trimming removed 3 bases at V and 7 bases at J, with 15 bases between. Germline CDR1 is MNHNS and CDR2 is SASEGT. The CDR3 consists of 15 residues. The CDR3 DNA reads as TGTGCCAGCAGTGATCTAGGGAATCCCCTCGGGGAGCTGTTTTTT. It is translated as CASSDLGNPLGELFF.

The chain uses TRBV5-1 and TRBJ1-1, with D possibly TRBD1 on 5 matching bases. Germline-derived CDR1 and CDR2 are SGHRS and YFSETQ. Trimming shortened V by 4 bases and J by 6 bases, and 13 bases separated the two germline ends. The CDR3 spans 13 residues. The CDR3: CASSDQGVAEAFF. The CDR3 DNA reads TGCGCCAGCAGCGATCAGGGAGTCGCTGAAGCTTTCTTT.

This sequence joins TRBV5-1 and TRBJ1-6, with unresolved D. Trimming shortened V by 7 bases and J by 5 bases, and 10 bases separated the two germline ends. This CDR3 has 13 residues. Germline CDR1 SGHRS, CDR2 YFSETQ. The CDR3 here is CASSGANNSPLHF. The CDR3 nucleotides are TGCGCCAGCTCCGGAGCCAATAATTCACCCCTCCACTTT.

The chain couples TRBV6-1 to TRBJ2-3; unclear D gene. The germline V and J ends were trimmed by 4 bases and 2 bases, with 19 bases remaining between them. From germline, CDR1 is MNHNS and CDR2 SASEGT. This CDR3 spans 17 amino acids. The CDR3 region has the DNA TGTGCCAGCAGTGTTCCCTGGCCCTACGAGAACACAGATACGCAGTATTTT. Its protein product is CASSVPWPYENTDTQYF.

The rearrangement uses TRBV5-5 and TRBJ2-3; D perhaps matches TRBD2 (5 bases). V gave up 4 bases and J gave up 3 bases, with 15 bases separating them. The CDR3 sequence is 15 residues long. From germline, CDR1 is SGHKS and CDR2 YYEKEE (reference sequence). CDR3 sequence reads: CASSPWSGTTDTQYF. CDR3 bases: TGTGCCAGCAGCCCCTGGAGCGGCACTACAGATACGCAGTATTTT.

The CDR3 region has the DNA TGTGCCAGTAGTATAGCGGGGCGGCAGGCCGAACGGGCCAAAAACATTCAGTACTTC. This sequence encodes CASSIAGRQAERAKNIQYF. This rearrangement joins TRBV19 to TRBJ2-4; D tentatively reads TRBD1 or TRBD2 (5 bases each). The V gene's germline CDR1 is LNHDA and CDR2 SQIVND (reference sequence). The CDR3 length is 19 residues. Trimming removed 1 base from V and 1 base from J, with 20 bases in between.